These T cell receptor beta chains were read from a single sample in a study of cytomegalovirus exposure and HLA in healthy donors. Assay used: immunoSEQ multiplex PCR; TCRdb lists only in-frame clones, some missing. The sample has some 150,000 clones; more than 65% are singletons. Sequenced input: PBMCs. Receptor source: a woman aged 45-65 years in good health and CMV-seronegative. CDR3s include the opening cysteine and the closing phenylalanine or tryptophan. Fields, in order: clone size, V gene, D gene, J gene, CDR3 DNA, CDR3 protein. D genes are given only for firm matches. Clone size appears in some rows only: once, few, many, or a class for an expanded clone.

size: .
V: TRBV11-2
D: .
J: TRBJ1-1
DNA: TGTGCCAGCAGCTTACACCCCGGACTGCCGAACACTGAAGCTTTCTTT
CDR3: CASSLHPGLPNTEAFF

size: .
V: TRBV6-6
D: .
J: TRBJ1-1
DNA: TGTGCCAGCAGCCGGGATTGGGGAAACACTGAAGCTTTCTTT
CDR3: CASSRDWGNTEAFF

size: .
V: TRBV4-3
D: .
J: TRBJ2-7
DNA: TGCGCCAGCAGCCAAGGAGATGGTTTCTCCGCCTACGAGCAGTACTTC
CDR3: CASSQGDGFSAYEQYF

size: .
V: TRBV19
D: .
J: TRBJ1-5
DNA: TGTGCCAGTAGTATAGGGCGTCAGGGCTATAGCAATCAGCCCCAGCATTTT
CDR3: CASSIGRQGYSNQPQHF

size: .
V: TRBV7-3
D: .
J: TRBJ1-1
DNA: TGTGCCAGCTTCCTAGACAGCTTCAACACTGAAGCTTTCTTT
CDR3: CASFLDSFNTEAFF

size: .
V: TRBV2
D: .
J: TRBJ2-7
DNA: TGTGCCAGCAGTGAATACGGTGGTAGCCTTGGGACTGAGCAGTACTTC
CDR3: CASSEYGGSLGTEQYF

size: .
V: TRBV9
D: .
J: TRBJ2-2
DNA: TGTGCCAGCAGCGTAGACAGGGCTGGGACCGGGGAGCTGTTTTTT
CDR3: CASSVDRAGTGELFF

size: .
V: TRBV30
D: .
J: TRBJ2-7
DNA: TGTGCCTGGAGTACCGGACTGGCCTACGAGCAGTACTTC
CDR3: CAWSTGLAYEQYF

size: .
V: TRBV9
D: TRBD1
J: TRBJ2-7
DNA: TGTGCCAGCAGCGTAGAAGGGACAGAAACCTACGAGCAGTACTTC
CDR3: CASSVEGTETYEQYF

size: .
V: TRBV10-3
D: .
J: TRBJ2-3
DNA: TGTGCCATCAGTGAGTCGGCATGGGCCACAGATACGCAGTATTTT
CDR3: CAISESAWATDTQYF

size: few
V: TRBV28
D: TRBD1
J: TRBJ1-1
DNA: TGTGCCAGCAGTTCTCCCCAGTCCCAGGGGGCGCCGACTGAAGCTTTCTTT
CDR3: CASSSPQSQGAPTEAFF

size: .
V: TRBV29-1
D: TRBD1
J: TRBJ2-1
DNA: TGCAGCGGGGGACAGAGTCGTTACAATGAGCAGTTCTTC
CDR3: CSGGQSRYNEQFF

size: few
V: TRBV10-2
D: .
J: TRBJ2-5
DNA: TGCGCCAGCAGTGAGTCGAGGGAGACCCAGTACTTC
CDR3: CASSESRETQYF

size: .
V: TRBV7-2
D: .
J: TRBJ2-1
DNA: TGTGCCAGCAGCTCATACGACAGAGAGCAGTTCTTC
CDR3: CASSSYDREQFF

size: .
V: TRBV7-9
D: TRBD1
J: TRBJ2-2
DNA: TGTGCCAGCAGCCCTCGGACAGGGAGAGTTGCCGGGGAGCTGTTTTTT
CDR3: CASSPRTGRVAGELFF

size: .
V: TRBV27
D: .
J: TRBJ2-3
DNA: TGTGCCAGCAGTAAGGTGGACAGAAACACAGATACGCAGTATTTT
CDR3: CASSKVDRNTDTQYF